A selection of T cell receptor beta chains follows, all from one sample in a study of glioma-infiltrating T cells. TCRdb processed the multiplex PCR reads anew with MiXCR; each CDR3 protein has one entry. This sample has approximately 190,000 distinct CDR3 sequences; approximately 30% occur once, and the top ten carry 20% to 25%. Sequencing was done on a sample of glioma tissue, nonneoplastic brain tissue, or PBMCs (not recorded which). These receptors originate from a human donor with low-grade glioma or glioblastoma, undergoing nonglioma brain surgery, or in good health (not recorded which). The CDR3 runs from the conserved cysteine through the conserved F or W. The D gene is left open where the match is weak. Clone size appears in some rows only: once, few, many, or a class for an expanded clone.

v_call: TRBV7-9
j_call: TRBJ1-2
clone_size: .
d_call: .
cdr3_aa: CASSSRGGADGYTF
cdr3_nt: TGTGCCAGCAGCTCCCGGGGGGGGGCTGATGGCTACACCTTC

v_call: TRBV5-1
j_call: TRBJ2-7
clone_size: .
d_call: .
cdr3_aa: CASSLAFEQAFSYEQYF
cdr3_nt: TGCGCCAGCAGCTTGGCCTTCGAACAGGCATTCTCCTACGAGCAGTACTTC

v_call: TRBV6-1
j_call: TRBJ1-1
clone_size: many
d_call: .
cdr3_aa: CASSYNSRGTEAFF
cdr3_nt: TGTGCCAGCAGTTATAACAGCCGGGGCACTGAAGCTTTCTTT

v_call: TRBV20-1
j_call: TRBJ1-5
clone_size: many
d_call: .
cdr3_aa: CSASSTDQPQHF
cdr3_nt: TGCAGTGCCAGCTCGACGGATCAGCCCCAGCATTTT

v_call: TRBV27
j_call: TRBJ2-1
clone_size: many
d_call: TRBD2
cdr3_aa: CASSLSGTSVYNEQFF
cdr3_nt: TGTGCCAGCAGTTTATCCGGGACTAGCGTCTACAATGAGCAGTTCTTC

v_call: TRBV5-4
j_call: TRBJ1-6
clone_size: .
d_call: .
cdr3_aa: CASSPWGLSGSPLHF
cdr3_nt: TGTGCCAGCAGCCCATGGGGTCTCTCTGGATCACCCCTCCACTTT

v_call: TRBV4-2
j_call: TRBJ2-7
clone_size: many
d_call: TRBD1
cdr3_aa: CASSLGTGDPLEQYF
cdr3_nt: TGTGCCAGCAGCCTTGGGACAGGGGACCCCCTTGAGCAGTACTTC

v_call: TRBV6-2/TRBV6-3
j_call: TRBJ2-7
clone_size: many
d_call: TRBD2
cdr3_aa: CASSTSDYEQYF
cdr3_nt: TGTGCCAGCTCGACTAGCGACTACGAGCAGTACTTC

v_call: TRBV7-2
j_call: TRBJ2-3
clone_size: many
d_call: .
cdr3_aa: CASSRGAGRTDTQYF
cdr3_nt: TGTGCCAGCAGCCGAGGAGCTGGTCGCACAGATACGCAGTATTTT

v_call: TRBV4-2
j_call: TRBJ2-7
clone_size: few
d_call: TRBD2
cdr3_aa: CASSSGTSGGRGYEQYF
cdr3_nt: TGTGCCAGCAGCTCCGGGACTAGCGGAGGGCGGGGCTACGAGCAGTACTTC